This T cell receptor (beta chain) was obtained from a study of blood T cell repertoires in COVID-19. Turning to the study itself: Italy, Spain and the United States were the sources of the convalescent and acute COVID-19 samples. The cDNA or gDNA used as material had been derived from T cells, B-cell-depleted T cells, or PBMCs.

How the authors handled the data: From reference gene primer amplification, estimates of nucleated cell counts were derived. Profiled with immunoSEQ multiplex PCR; TCRdb holds only in-frame clones, not every one. The V and J calls and the clone size are those of that table, but D and trimming were determined from the DNA. The table includes roughly 260,000 clones, 87% detected once. V lost 1 base and J lost 4, with 10 bases in between. From germline, CDR1 is SGHVS and CDR2 FQNEAQ. CDR3 length: 14 amino acids. Material: peripheral blood. This sequence joins TRBV7-8 and TRBJ1-1; TRBD1 might be the D (5 bases). The TCR originated in a woman aged 50 to 60 with acute or convalescent COVID-19. The CDR3: CASSLEAGGTEAFF. CDR3 sequence (DNA): TGTGCCAGCAGCTTAGAGGCGGGGGGCACTGAAGCTTTCTTT.